Described below is a single T cell receptor beta chain sequence and its context. This clone was seen at least ten times. Its cognate antigen has yet to be identified. A much larger clone lies a single base off, so this may be a read error. No treatment had been received by any patient before thyroid surgery. Using T-cell receptor beta sequencing, the researchers looked back retrospectively at clinical samples from patients, gathered between about 2012 and 2019. Preparation of the library involved PCR. Sequencing instrument: Illumina HiSeq 4000. High-throughput sequencing was used to profile the TCR beta-chain CDR3 region of every patient. The study's processing was this. CDR3 differences across clinicopathological groups were used to build a classifier for discriminating distant-metastatic papillary thyroid cancer patients. The Shannon index was used to assess repertoire diversity, and the Morisita-Horn index was used to assess tumor-blood repertoire similarity. The public reads were quality trimmed at Q25 with fastp and then assembled into clones with MiXCR by TCRdb, keeping productive beta chains. The V and J calls reflect TCRdb's pipeline rather than the authors' work. The sample table contains 30,000 to 40,000 clones; only one count was recorded for 25% to 30% of them. The top ten constitute around 10% of the sample.

This specimen belongs to a study of metastatic and nonmetastatic thyroid tumors (dated by TCRdb to about 2020). In terms of the full investigation: Repertoires were compared across peripheral blood and tumor or nodule tissue samples from malignant and benign thyroid patients.

What the work shows at the level of the full study, not this receptor alone: In both blood and tumor samples, TCR beta diversity was reported to be significantly higher in malignant tumors than in benign nodules.

According to the germline V gene, CDR1 reads MDHEN and CDR2 reads SYDVKM. The V end gives up 8 bases and the J end 6 bases, leaving 12 bases in the junction not matched to a gene. The CDR3 holds 14 amino acids from the cysteine to the phenylalanine. Only the CDR3 DNA is retained, 42 bases long and in frame from the first base. Sequencing was performed on blood. The sequence came from a female donor with papillary thyroid cancer or a benign thyroid nodule (not recorded which). Some clones in this sample may be carry-over from other donors' samples. Recombination joined TRBV28 with TRBJ2-7; the central 8 bases match TRBD2. The CDR3 here reads CASGRAGGRSEQYF. The nucleotide sequence is given as TGTGCCAGCGGCCGGGCGGGGGGCAGATCCGAGCAGTACTTC.